This T cell receptor beta chain was identified during a study of blood T cells in healthy people across ages. Broader study findings: The authors considered diversity estimates from one million T cells to be underestimates. Per-million-T-cell TCR beta diversity fell roughly linearly with age. Higher diversity and more naive CD4+ cells were features of long-lived donors, compared to aged donors.

Donors were healthy Caucasian individuals from Russia aged about 6 to 90. To note about this clonotype: The antigen is unknown.

The CDR3 totals 13 residues. Germline loops: CDR1 DFQATT, CDR2 SNEGSKA (reference sequence). The germline V and J ends were trimmed by 5 bases and 4 bases, with 15 bases remaining between them. Through a sample-barcoded 5' primer and a J-beta primer mix, a second PCR was run for roughly 6 to 11 cycles. TCRdb used MiXCR to reprocess the 5' RACE reads, holding one entry per CDR3 protein. The profile shows about 1.6 million distinct CDR3 sequences, around 35% of them singletons. The origin of this receptor is a woman in her thirties in good health. Material: blood. The chain employs TRBV20-1 and TRBJ2-7; D uncertain. The CDR3 DNA is TGCAGTGCTGATTATCGGGCTACATACGAGCAGTACTTC. Protein product: CSADYRATYEQYF.